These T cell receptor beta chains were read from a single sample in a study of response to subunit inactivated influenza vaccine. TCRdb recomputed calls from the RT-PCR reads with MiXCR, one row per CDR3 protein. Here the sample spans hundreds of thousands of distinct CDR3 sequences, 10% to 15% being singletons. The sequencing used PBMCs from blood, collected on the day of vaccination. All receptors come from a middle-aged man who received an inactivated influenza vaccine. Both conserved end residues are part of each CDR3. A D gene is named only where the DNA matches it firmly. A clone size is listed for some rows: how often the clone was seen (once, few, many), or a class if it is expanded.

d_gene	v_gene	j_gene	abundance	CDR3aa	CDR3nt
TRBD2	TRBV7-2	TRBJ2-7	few	CASSSSSGGYEQYF	TGTGCCAGCAGCTCCTCAAGCGGGGGCTACGAGCAGTACTTC
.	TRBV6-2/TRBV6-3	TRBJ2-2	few	CASSTPGLGNTGELFF	TGTGCCAGCAGTACGCCGGGACTGGGGAACACCGGGGAGCTGTTTTTT
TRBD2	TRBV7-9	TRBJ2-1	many	CASSSRGAGGNNEQFF	TGTGCCAGCAGCTCCCGGGGAGCGGGGGGGAACAATGAGCAGTTCTTC
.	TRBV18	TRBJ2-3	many	CASSPLASTDTQYF	TGTGCCAGCTCACCACTCGCGTCCACAGATACGCAGTATTTT
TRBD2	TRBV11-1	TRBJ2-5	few	CASSFPGLAEIEMETQYF	TGTGCCAGCAGCTTCCCGGGACTAGCGGAGATTGAGATGGAGACCCAGTACTTC
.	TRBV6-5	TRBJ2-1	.	CASRRQNNEQFF	TGTGCCAGCAGACGACAGAACAATGAGCAGTTCTTC
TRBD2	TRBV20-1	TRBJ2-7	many	CSASTSSGSSKQYF	TGCAGTGCTAGTACATCTAGCGGGAGTAGCAAGCAGTACTTC
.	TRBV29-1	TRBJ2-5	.	CSVAGGRQYF	TGCAGCGTTGCGGGGGGCCGCCAGTACTTC
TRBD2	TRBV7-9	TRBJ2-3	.	CASSLAASGHTDTQYF	TGTGCCAGCAGCTTAGCGGCTAGCGGCCACACAGATACGCAGTATTTT
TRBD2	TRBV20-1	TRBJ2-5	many	CSASGRGLRETQYF	TGCAGTGCTAGCGGGAGGGGGTTGAGAGAGACCCAGTACTTC
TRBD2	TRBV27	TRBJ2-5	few	CASSSTSGTSGRETQYF	TGTGCCAGCAGTTCCACCTCAGGGACTAGCGGGAGGGAGACCCAGTACTTC
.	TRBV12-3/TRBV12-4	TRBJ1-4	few	CASSSTPTNEKLFF	TGTGCCAGCAGCTCGACACCAACTAATGAAAAACTGTTTTTT
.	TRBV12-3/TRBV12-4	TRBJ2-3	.	CASSLGGTSDTQYF	TGTGCCAGCAGTTTAGGGGGGACGTCAGATACGCAGTATTTT
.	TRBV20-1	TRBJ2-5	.	CSARRTQETQYF	TGCAGTGCTAGGCGAACCCAAGAGACCCAGTACTTC
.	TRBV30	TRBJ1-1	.	CAWSLYTEAFF	TGTGCCTGGAGTTTATACACTGAAGCTTTCTTT
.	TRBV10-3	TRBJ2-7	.	CAISESGVGSDSYEQYF	TGTGCCATCAGTGAGTCCGGGGTAGGGTCTGATTCCTACGAGCAGTACTTC
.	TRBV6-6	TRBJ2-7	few	CASRVSEGNEQYF	TGTGCCAGCAGAGTATCTGAGGGCAACGAGCAGTACTTC
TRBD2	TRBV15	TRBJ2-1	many	CATSRGLAKYNEQFF	TGTGCCACCAGCAGGGGACTAGCCAAATACAATGAGCAGTTCTTC
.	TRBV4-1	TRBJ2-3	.	CASSQGVSTDTQYF	TGCGCCAGCAGCCAGGGGGTTAGCACAGATACGCAGTATTTT
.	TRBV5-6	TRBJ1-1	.	CASITQGNTEAFF	TGTGCCAGCATTACACAGGGGAACACTGAAGCTTTCTTT
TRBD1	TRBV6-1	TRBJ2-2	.	CATSRQGTNTGELFF	TGTGCCACGTCAAGACAGGGGACGAACACCGGGGAGCTGTTTTTT
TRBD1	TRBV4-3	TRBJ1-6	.	CASSQAQGANGSPLHF	TGCGCCAGCAGCCAAGCCCAGGGGGCAAACGGTTCACCCCTCCACTTT
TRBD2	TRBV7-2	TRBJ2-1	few	CASSLTGTSGNNEQFF	TGTGCCAGCAGCTTAACCGGGACTAGCGGAAACAATGAGCAGTTCTTC
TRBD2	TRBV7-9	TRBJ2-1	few	CASSPHLREGPNEQFF	TGTGCCAGCAGCCCCCATCTGCGGGAGGGCCCTAATGAGCAGTTCTTC
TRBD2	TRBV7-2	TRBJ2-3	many	CASSLTSGGRTDTQYF	TGTGCCAGCAGCTTAACTAGCGGAGGACGCACAGATACGCAGTATTTT
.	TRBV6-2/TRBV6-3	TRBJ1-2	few	CASSYSDRVGYGYTF	TGTGCCAGCAGTTACTCGGACCGAGTCGGCTATGGCTACACCTTC
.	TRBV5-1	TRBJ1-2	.	CASSLESGVPGSGGYTF	TGCGCCAGCAGCTTGGAGTCCGGTGTCCCAGGAAGTGGCGGCTACACCTTC
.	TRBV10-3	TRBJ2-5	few	CAISAGGQETQYF	TGTGCCATCAGTGCCGGGGGCCAAGAGACCCAGTACTTC
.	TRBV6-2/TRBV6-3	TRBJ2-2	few	CASSFMGGTGELFF	TGTGCCAGCAGTTTTATGGGGGGAACCGGGGAGCTGTTTTTT
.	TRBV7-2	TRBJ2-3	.	CASSLVRGSATQYF	TGTGCCAGCAGCTTAGTTCGGGGTTCGGCTACGCAGTATTTT
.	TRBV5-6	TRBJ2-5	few	CASSLVGRIQETQYF	TGTGCCAGCAGCTTAGTTGGTCGGATACAAGAGACCCAGTACTTC
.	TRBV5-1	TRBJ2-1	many	CASSVGGGYNEQFF	TGCGCCAGCAGCGTCGGCGGTGGTTACAATGAGCAGTTCTTC
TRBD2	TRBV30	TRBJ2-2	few	CAWSSLAGGPNTGELFF	TGTGCCTGGAGTAGCCTAGCGGGAGGGCCTAACACCGGGGAGCTGTTTTTT
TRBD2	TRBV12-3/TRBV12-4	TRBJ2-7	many	CASRWSGGPSYEQYF	TGTGCCAGCAGGTGGAGCGGGGGGCCCTCCTACGAGCAGTACTTC
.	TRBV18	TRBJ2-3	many	CASSPVGNTQYF	TGTGCCAGCTCACCAGTGGGGAATACGCAGTATTTT
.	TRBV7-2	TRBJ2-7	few	CASQRPGSYEQYF	TGTGCCAGCCAAAGGCCAGGGTCCTACGAGCAGTACTTC
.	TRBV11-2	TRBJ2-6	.	CASSLSGAWVHSGANVLTF	TGTGCCAGCAGCTTATCTGGGGCGTGGGTGCACTCTGGGGCCAACGTCCTGACTTTC
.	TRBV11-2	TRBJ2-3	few	CASSLGRRQWRLDTQYF	TGTGCCAGCAGCTTAGGCCGTCGGCAGTGGCGTTTGGATACGCAGTATTTT
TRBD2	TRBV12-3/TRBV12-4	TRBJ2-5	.	CASSLGAGFMFETQYF	TGTGCCAGCAGTTTAGGAGCGGGGTTTATGTTTGAGACCCAGTACTTC
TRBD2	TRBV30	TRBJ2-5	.	CAWSATSGGVKQETQYF	TGTGCCTGGAGTGCCACTAGCGGGGGAGTGAAACAAGAGACCCAGTACTTC
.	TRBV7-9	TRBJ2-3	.	CASSLDLVGSTDTQYF	TGTGCCAGCAGCTTAGATCTTGTGGGGAGCACAGATACGCAGTATTTT
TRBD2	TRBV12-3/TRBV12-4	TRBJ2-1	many	CASSLAGPPVNEQFF	TGTGCCAGCAGCCTAGCGGGGCCCCCAGTCAATGAGCAGTTCTTC